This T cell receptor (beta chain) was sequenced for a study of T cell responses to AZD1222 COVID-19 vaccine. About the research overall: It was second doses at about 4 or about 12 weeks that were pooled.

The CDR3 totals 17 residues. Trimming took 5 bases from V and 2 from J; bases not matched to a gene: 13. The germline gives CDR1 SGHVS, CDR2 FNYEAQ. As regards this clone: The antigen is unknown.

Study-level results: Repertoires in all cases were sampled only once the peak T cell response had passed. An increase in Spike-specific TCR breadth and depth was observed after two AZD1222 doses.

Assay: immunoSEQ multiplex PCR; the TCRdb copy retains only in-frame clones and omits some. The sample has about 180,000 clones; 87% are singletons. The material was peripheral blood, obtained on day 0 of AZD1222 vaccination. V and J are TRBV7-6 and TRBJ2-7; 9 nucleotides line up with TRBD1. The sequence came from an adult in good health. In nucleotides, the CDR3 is TGTGCCAGCAGCCAGTACCCCGCCGGGACAGGGACCTACGAGCAGTACTTC. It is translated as CASSQYPAGTGTYEQYF.